Presented here are 28 T cell receptor beta chains from one specimen sequenced in a study of cytomegalovirus exposure and HLA in healthy donors. Use of 60 Vbeta and 13 Jbeta primers characterized the PCR. Libraries were prepared by immunoSEQ multiplex PCR; TCRdb keeps only in-frame clonotypes and omits some of them. The sample consists of about 190,000 clones, roughly 77% of them appearing once. The specimen was PBMCs. Receptors were obtained from a woman aged 45 to 65 in good health and CMV-seronegative.

There are a few counts of this clone. The J gene is TRBJ2-1, the V gene TRBV6-1; 7 bases line up with TRBD2. CDR1 is MNHNS and CDR2 is SASEGT in the germline V gene. There are 13 residues in the CDR3. V lost 5 bases, J lost 6 bases, and 4 bases stayed unmatched. CDR3 DNA sequence: TGTGCCAGCAGTTCCCGGGAGGCCAATGAGCAGTTCTTC. It translates to CASSSREANEQFF.

V is TRBV11-3 and J is TRBJ1-1, with 7 nucleotides matching TRBD1. This CDR3 is 13 amino acids long. CDR1 SGHNT and CDR2 YENEEA come from the germline V gene. Trimming removed 5 bases from V and 3 bases from J; junction bases left unmatched: 3. CDR3 amino acids: CASSRDRDTEAFF. In nucleotides, the CDR3 is TGTGCCAGCAGCCGAGACAGGGACACTGAAGCTTTCTTT.

The chain couples TRBV6-1 to TRBJ2-3, with TRBD2 identical over 7 bases. The CDR3 has 13 residues. V lost 6 bases, J lost 8 bases, and 8 bases stayed unmatched. Germline CDR1 reads MNHNS; CDR2 reads SASEGT. The CDR3 DNA reads TGTGCCAGCAGATCCGGGGGGATTGGTACGCAGTATTTT. Translation: CASRSGGIGTQYF.

The chain combines TRBV6-6 with TRBJ2-3, with D maybe TRBD2 (5 bases). Trimming took off 3 bases at V and 4 bases at J, with 14 bases between the two ends. CDR1 is MNHNY and CDR2 is SVGAGI in the germline V gene (reference sequence). This CDR3 spans 15 amino acids. The CDR3 spells CASSYRGSIPDTQYF. The DNA for the CDR3 is TGTGCCAGCAGTTATAGAGGGAGTATCCCAGATACGCAGTATTTT.

The CDR3 region is CASSWGGTEAFF. The CDR3 nucleotides are TGTGCCAGCAGTTGGGGGGGAACTGAAGCTTTCTTT. V usage is TRBV6-5 and J usage is TRBJ1-1, with D maybe TRBD1 (5 bases). In germline, CDR1 is MNHEY, CDR2 SVGAGI. The CDR3 runs 12 residues. The V gene lost 4 bases and the J gene lost 5 bases, with 8 bases spanning the gap.

This chain uses TRBV7-3 with TRBJ2-1; TRBD2 matches 9 bases. From germline, CDR1 is SGHTA and CDR2 FQGTGA. The junction had 7 bases not matched to a gene; V was cut back by 1 base and J by 0 bases. There are 18 residues in the CDR3. The CDR3 DNA reads TGTGCCAGCAGCTTAAAAGCGGGAGGCTACAGCTCCTACAATGAGCAGTTCTTC. Translating gives CASSLKAGGYSSYNEQFF.

The rearrangement joins TRBV7-6 to TRBJ2-1; 9 bases match TRBD2. The length of the CDR3 is 19 residues. From germline, CDR1 is SGHVS and CDR2 FNYEAQ. J was trimmed by 0 bases and V by 8 bases; bases with no gene match: 17. The CDR3 nucleotides read TGTGCCAGCTCCCTAATGGTGCGGGGGGGCCACAGCTCCTACAATGAGCAGTTCTTC. It encodes CASSLMVRGGHSSYNEQFF.

The chain couples TRBV6-5 to TRBJ1-1; TRBD1 aligns across 8 bases. This CDR3 is built from 16 residues. CDR1 MNHEY and CDR2 SVGAGI come from the germline V gene. Unmatched junction bases numbered 4, after V lost 0 bases and J lost 1 base. The CDR3 region has the DNA TGTGCCAGCAGTTACTCGTTGCAGGGGGCGAACACTGAAGCTTTCTTT. Translating gives CASSYSLQGANTEAFF.

The rearrangement links TRBV19 to TRBJ2-1; the match to TRBD2 covers 8 bases. Germline trimming cut 9 bases from V and 2 bases from J; bases unmatched to any gene: 6. The germline V gene encodes CDR1 LNHDA and CDR2 SQIVND (reference sequence). The CDR3 runs to 14 residues. CDR3 region: CASSGGAPYNEQFF. In nucleotides, the CDR3 is TGTGCCAGCTCGGGGGGGGCTCCCTACAATGAGCAGTTCTTC.

V is TRBV6-6 and J is TRBJ1-1; 7 bases match TRBD1. The CDR3 length is 15 residues. Germline loops: CDR1 MNHNY, CDR2 SVGAGI (reference sequence). V lost 7 bases and J lost 5; bases outside the gene matches: 13. DNA of the CDR3: TGTGCCAGCACCACAGGACAGGCGCTCGGGACTGAAGCTTTCTTT. Translation: CASTTGQALGTEAFF.

The chain uses TRBV7-2 and TRBJ1-1; the D gene is possibly TRBD1 (5 bases). V shed 2 bases and J shed 4 bases, with 11 bases lying between them. CDR1 SGHTA and CDR2 FQGNSA come from the germline V gene. The length of the CDR3 is 14 residues. The CDR3 spells CASSLMRGGTEAFF. CDR3 coding DNA: TGTGCCAGCAGCTTAATGAGGGGAGGCACTGAAGCTTTCTTT.

As DNA, the CDR3 is TGTGCCAGCAGTTTATCGTGGGCCGGGGCCAACGTCCTGACTTTC. It is translated as CASSLSWAGANVLTF. The chain carries TRBV27 and TRBJ2-6; no reliable D call. Trimming cost V 0 bases and J 4 bases, with 7 bases left between them. The length of the CDR3 is 15 residues. Germline CDR1 is MNHEY and CDR2 is SMNVEV (reference sequence).

V is TRBV28 and J is TRBJ2-7, with a tentative D call TRBD1 (6 bases). Germline V gene data show CDR1 as MDHEN and CDR2 as SYDVKM. The CDR3 loop spans 17 amino acids. The V and J ends lost 4 bases and 3 bases respectively, with 22 bases between them. The CDR3, as DNA: TGTGCCAGCAGTTCGGGTGGAGTAGGACAGAACATCTACGAGCAGTACTTC. Amino acids: CASSSGGVGQNIYEQYF. The variable domain in full, with the rest retrieved from reference TRBV28 and TRBJ2-7, is DVKVTQSSRYLVKRTGEKVFLECVQDMDHENMFWYRQDPGLGLRLIYFSYDVKMKEKGDIPEGYSVSREKKERFSLILESASTNQTSMYLCASSSGGVGQNIYEQYFGPGTRLTVT.

This chain joins TRBV18 and TRBJ1-1, with 7 bases identical to TRBD1. The germline gives CDR1 KGHSH, CDR2 LQKENI. Trimming removed 0 bases from V and 6 bases from J; junction bases left unmatched: 4. This CDR3 is 14 amino acids long. The CDR3 reads CASSPPGQGAEAFF. CDR3 sequence (DNA): TGTGCCAGCTCACCACCGGGGCAGGGGGCTGAAGCTTTCTTT. The full variable domain, with the rest looked up from reference TRBV18 and TRBJ1-1, is NAGVMQNPRHLVRRRGQEARLRCSPMKGHSHVYWYRQLPEEGLKFMVYLQKENIIDESGMPKERFSAEFPKEGPSILRIQQVVRGDSAAYFCASSPPGQGAEAFFGQGTRLTVV.

This clone was seen a handful of times. The CDR3 DNA reads as TGTGCCATCAGTGATACAGGGGATGGCTACACCTTC. Amino acids: CAISDTGDGYTF. J is TRBJ1-2 and V is TRBV10-3; TRBD1 matches at 7 bases. The CDR3 extends over 12 amino acids. CDR1 is ENHRY and CDR2 is SYGVKD in the germline V gene. Trimming took 3 bases from V and 6 from J; bases not matched to a gene: 1.

The V and J genes are TRBV2 and TRBJ1-1; the D gene is possibly TRBD1 (6 bases). Germline CDR1 SNHLY, CDR2 FYNNEI. Trimming stripped 6 bases from V and 0 bases from J, with 11 bases between. The CDR3 is 14 residues long. CDR3: CASSGQILNTEAFF. The CDR3 coding sequence is TGTGCCAGCAGCGGACAGATTCTGAACACTGAAGCTTTCTTT.

The chain is built from TRBV29-1 and TRBJ2-7, with 7 bases lining up with TRBD2. CDR1 and CDR2 from the germline V gene are SQVTM and ANQGSEA. The CDR3 covers 14 residues. The junction had 9 bases not matched to a gene; V was cut back by 7 bases and J by 0 bases. Written as DNA, the CDR3 is TGCAGCGCTGGGGTGGGGGGGATCTCCTACGAGCAGTACTTC. It translates to CSAGVGGISYEQYF.

The V gene is TRBV11-2, the J gene TRBJ1-4; D gene uncertain. The V end was cut by 5 bases, the J end by 2 bases, with 12 bases between. This CDR3 comprises 15 residues. The V gene's germline CDR1 is SGHAT and CDR2 FQNNGV. For the CDR3, the DNA is TGTGCCAGCAGCCTGACGAGGAGCACTAATGAAAAACTGTTTTTT. The encoded protein is CASSLTRSTNEKLFF.

The genes are TRBV19 and TRBJ2-5; TRBD1 might be the D (6 bases). The V gene's germline CDR1 is LNHDA and CDR2 SQIVND (reference sequence). The germline V and J ends were trimmed by 5 bases and 4 bases, with 17 bases remaining between them. This CDR3 comprises 15 residues. In DNA form, the CDR3 reads TGTGCCAGTAGTTTTTCCGGGACAAAGGCAGAGACCCAGTACTTC. Translated: CASSFSGTKAETQYF.

V gene TRBV5-1 combines with J gene TRBJ1-1; possibly TRBD1 for D (5 bases). Trimming stripped 4 bases from V and 4 bases from J, with 26 bases between. CDR3 size: 18 residues. The germline CDR1 and CDR2 sequences are SGHRS and YFSETQ. DNA for the CDR3: TGCGCCAGCAGCCCGGGGGGGGTGCACGGGGGGTCGGTCACTGAAGCTTTCTTT. Translating gives CASSPGGVHGGSVTEAFF.

The rearrangement links TRBV27 to TRBJ1-6; maybe TRBD1 (5 bases). Germline V lookup: CDR1 MNHEY, CDR2 SMNVEV (reference sequence). This CDR3 region has 16 residues. V shed 5 bases and J shed 9 bases, with 20 bases lying between them. The CDR3 here is CASSPQGGFRGSPLHF. CDR3 coding DNA: TGTGCCAGCAGTCCTCAGGGAGGGTTTCGCGGTTCACCCCTCCACTTT.

The chain is built from TRBV6-5 and TRBJ1-1; the match to TRBD1 covers 8 bases. The CDR3 extends over 13 amino acids. V lost 4 bases, J lost 11 bases, and 9 bases stayed unmatched. The germline CDR1 and CDR2 sequences are MNHEY and SVGAGI. The CDR3 sequence: CASSSGQGLRAFF. In DNA form, the CDR3 reads TGTGCCAGCAGTTCCGGACAGGGCCTGCGGGCTTTCTTT.

With regard to this clone: At one of its ends the junction is not consistent with the germline gene, which may arise from a read error. The chain is built from TRBV7-9 and TRBJ1-4, with 11 bases lining up with TRBD1. There are 12 residues in the CDR3. Germline-derived CDR1 and CDR2 are SEHNR and FQNEAQ (reference sequence). CDR3 nucleotides: TGTTCCAGCAGGGGACAGGGGGGAAAACTGTTTTTT. Protein product: CSSRGQGGKLFF.

The chain has TRBV4-1 and TRBJ1-6, with 7 bases lining up with TRBD1. CDR1 is MGHRA and CDR2 is YSYEKL in the germline V gene. With 4 bases clipped from V and 9 bases from J, the junction kept 15 bases outside the gene matches. The CDR3 sequence is 17 residues long. The CDR3 is CASSPTVLDRASSPLHF. CDR3 nucleotides: TGCGCCAGCAGCCCTACGGTATTAGACAGGGCTAGTTCACCCCTCCACTTT.

The chain carries TRBV28 and TRBJ2-1; 7 bases agree with TRBD2. Germline lookup yields CDR1 MDHEN and CDR2 SYDVKM. This CDR3 contains 16 residues. Trimming at V came to 2 bases and at J to 0 bases, leaving 4 bases not matched to a gene. CDR3 amino acids: CASSLAGDISYNEQFF. For the CDR3, the DNA is TGTGCCAGCAGTTTAGCGGGAGACATCTCCTACAATGAGCAGTTCTTC.

This sequence joins TRBV19 and TRBJ2-2; D call uncertain. The length of the CDR3 is 16 residues. The germline V and J ends were trimmed by 7 bases and 1 base, with 16 bases remaining between them. Germline V gives CDR1 LNHDA, CDR2 SQIVND (reference sequence). The CDR3: CASTPGGQLNTGELFF. The CDR3 DNA sequence: TGTGCCAGTACCCCAGGTGGGCAGTTGAACACCGGGGAGCTGTTTTTT.

The chain combines TRBV7-2 with TRBJ1-5, with D hard to call. This CDR3 has 12 amino acids. Germline-derived CDR1 and CDR2 are SGHTA and FQGNSA. Trimming left V 4 bases short and J 3 bases short, with 4 bases between. The chain's CDR3 is CASSYINQPQHF. In nucleotides, the CDR3 is TGTGCCAGCAGCTACATCAATCAGCCCCAGCATTTT.

This clone was seen more than once but under ten times. The chain couples TRBV2 to TRBJ1-1; a possible D gene is TRBD1 (6 bases). Per the germline V gene, CDR1 is SNHLY and CDR2 is FYNNEI. This CDR3 spans 15 amino acids. V lost 7 bases and J 3 bases, leaving 18 bases between the germline ends. This CDR3 is CASTPRGRGHTEAFF. The CDR3 nucleotides read TGTGCCAGCACCCCCCGGGGCAGGGGACACACTGAAGCTTTCTTT.